This TCR beta chain emerged from a study of post-analysis software for immune sequencing data. Study context: The disease courses spanned relapsing-remitting, secondary progressive and progressive-relapsing forms of multiple sclerosis. Study-wide results and caveats: For normalized Chao1 diversity, multiple sclerosis patients scored significantly lower than controls did. Batch-matched samples strongly co-clustered by F measure. Patients carried four or five TRBV segments more frequently than controls did, and TRBV5-6, TRBV5-1 and TRBV20-1 were among them.

Unique molecular identifiers were present in the TCR beta cDNA libraries. The source material, 1 to 10 million T cells, gave rise to approximately 520,000 cDNA molecules. Via MiXCR, TCRdb re-called the PCR reads, giving one row per CDR3 protein. The sample shows 650,000 to 850,000 distinct CDR3 sequences, roughly 46% of them seen only once. Details on this clonotype: Its antigen is unknown.

Trimming cost V 6 bases and J 3 bases; bases outside gene matches: 10. From germline, CDR1 is DFQATT and CDR2 SNEGSKA (reference sequence). CDR3 length equals 15 residues. This receptor was identified in a girl between 5 and 17 years old with multiple sclerosis. Sequencing input: blood. The gene calls are TRBV20-1 and TRBJ2-3, with 9 bases lining up with TRBD2. The CDR3 nucleotides are TGCAGTGCGAAGACTAGCGGAAGATCTACAGATACGCAGTATTTT. Protein sequence: CSAKTSGRSTDTQYF.